This record concerns one T cell receptor (beta chain) sequence. As yet, its antigen is unknown. Assay used: immunoSEQ multiplex PCR; TCRdb lists only in-frame clones, some missing. The sample lists 150,000 or so clones; approximately 80% were seen once. These data are taken from a study of cytotoxic CD8 clonotypes in ibrutinib-treated CLL. Findings and caveats of the study: The public clonotypes identified were infrequent and showed contraction or stability on treatment.

The clonotype comes from a human donor with chronic lymphocytic leukemia. Sample: PBMCs, taken after 12 months of ibrutinib treatment.

CDR3 protein: CASSLDGANSGNTIYF. The CDR3 DNA reads as TGTGCCAGCAGCTTAGACGGGGCAAACTCTGGAAACACCATATATTTT. This chain uses TRBV7-2 with TRBJ1-3, with D possibly being TRBD1 (5 bases). Deletions cut 1 base from V and 0 bases from J, with 10 bases between. The length of the CDR3 is 16 residues. CDR1 is SGHTA, CDR2 FQGNSA, per germline.